This T cell receptor (beta chain) was recorded in a study of shared clonotypes between healthy human individuals. Study as a whole: Three plates were used per donor for CD4 naive, three for CD4 memory, two for CD8 naive and one for CD8 memory. Findings of the study overall: Non-shared clonotypes showed lower generation probabilities than clonotypes common to all four donors.

Of note for this clone: Its antigen remains unidentified.

TCRdb's copy holds only in-frame clones and misses some; the assay was immunoSEQ multiplex PCR. This sample has fewer than 3 million clones, with 80% to 95% found just once. V lost 5 bases to trimming and J lost 13 bases, with 20 bases between them. The length of the CDR3 is 14 residues. Germline V gene lookup returns CDR1 KGHSH and CDR2 LQKENI. J is TRBJ1-4 and V is TRBV18; D remains ambiguous. Input material: naive CD4+ T cells from PBMCs. Subset reported: CD45RA+ positively selected. This receptor was identified in a man aged 18 to 29 in good health. Some clones in this sample may be carry-over from other donors' samples. The CDR3 DNA reads as TGTGCCAGCTCAGCTCTCGGGCGACAAGGGCGACTGTTTTTT. It specifies CASSALGRQGRLFF.